Sequencing of this TCR beta chain was carried out in a study of T cells after yellow fever vaccination. Overall study results and limits: A small share of clonotypes appeared in both CD4 and CD8 compartments.

Template switching with 5'RACE generated the TCR cDNA and added a universal primer site and UMIs. TCRdb passed the 5' RACE reads through MiXCR, listing each CDR3 protein once. The sample shows around 350,000 distinct CDR3 sequences, 6.2% of them seen only once. This clonotype has just a few counts. Antigen unknown. V lost 0 bases and J lost 1; bases outside the gene matches: 1. The CDR3 is 15 residues long. From germline, CDR1 is SGDLS and CDR2 YYNGEE. V gene TRBV9 combines with J gene TRBJ1-1, with 9 positions matching TRBD1. This TCR was recovered from a man aged 25 to 40 who received the YFV17D yellow fever vaccine. The starting material was PBMCs, obtained 5 days after the yellow fever booster vaccination. The CDR3 sequence is CASSVVTGGNTEAFF. The CDR3 bases are TGTGCCAGCAGCGTAGTGACAGGGGGGAACACTGAAGCTTTCTTT.